A single sample is the source of the 8 T cell receptor beta chains below, sequenced in a study of shared clonotypes between healthy human individuals. Clones were read by immunoSEQ multiplex PCR, and TCRdb kept only the in-frame ones, dropping some. The repertoire consists of about 510,000 clones, with 60% to 80% occurring once and the leading ten covering under 15%. Sequencing used PBMCs. The source is a woman between 35 and 50 years old in good health. Some clones in this sample may be carry-over from other donors' samples.

This chain joins TRBV5-4 and TRBJ2-7; 15 bases are shared with TRBD2. Germline values: CDR1 SGHNT, CDR2 YYREEE (reference sequence). With 4 bases clipped from V and 5 bases from J, the junction kept 10 bases outside the gene matches. This CDR3 spans 17 amino acids. CDR3 residues: CASSTGLAGGQGDEQYF. For the CDR3, the DNA is TGTGCCAGCAGCACCGGACTAGCGGGAGGGCAGGGGGACGAGCAGTACTTC.

The genes are TRBV30 and TRBJ2-1; TRBD2 aligns across 12 bases. The CDR3 contains 16 residues. V trimming: 3 bases; J trimming: 6 bases; junction bases outside the gene matches: 9. Germline assignment: CDR1 GTSNPN and CDR2 SVGIG (reference sequence). DNA of the CDR3: TGTGCCTGGAGCTTACGACTAGCGGGAGTCCGCAATGAGCAGTTCTTC. Protein sequence: CAWSLRLAGVRNEQFF. The complete variable domain, with remaining parts taken from reference TRBV30 and TRBJ2-1, reads SQTIHQWPATLVQPVGSPLSLECTVEGTSNPNLYWYRQAAGRGLQLLFYSVGIGQISSEVPQNLSASRPQDRQFILSSKKLLLSDSGFYLCAWSLRLAGVRNEQFFGPGTRLTVL.

The table lists this clone with many counts. V gene TRBV4-3 combines with J gene TRBJ2-4; D may correspond to TRBD1 or TRBD2 (5 bases each). The CDR3 contains 13 residues. Germline CDR1 LGHNA, CDR2 YSLEER. Trimming pared 2 bases from V and 10 bases from J, leaving 12 bases between. The DNA of the CDR3 is TGCGCCAGCAGCCAAAACCGGGACCAAATTCAGTACTTC. The encoded protein is CASSQNRDQIQYF.

This clone was detected ten times or more. V and J are TRBV2 and TRBJ1-1; D gene unclear. The CDR3 loop spans 12 amino acids. Germline V gene lookup returns CDR1 SNHLY and CDR2 FYNNEI. The V and J ends lost 5 bases and 7 bases respectively, with 11 bases between them. The CDR3 nucleotides are TGTGCCAGCAGTCTCCGGACGGGTGAAGCTTTCTTT. This encodes CASSLRTGEAFF. The whole variable domain, remainder taken from reference TRBV2 and TRBJ1-1, is EPEVTQTPSHQVTQMGQEVILRCVPISNHLYFYWYRQILGQKVEFLVSFYNNEISEKSEIFDDQFSVERPDGSNFTLKIRSTKLEDSAMYFCASSLRTGEAFFGQGTRLTVV.

The sample holds a few counts of this clone. The genes are TRBV19 and TRBJ1-3; tentative D call: TRBD1 (5 bases). Germline CDR1 reads LNHDA; CDR2 reads SQIVND (reference sequence). This CDR3 is 14 amino acids long. Trimming pared 7 bases from V and 5 bases from J, leaving 15 bases between. CDR3 region: CASTKGTARNTIYF. In DNA, the CDR3 is TGTGCCAGTACCAAAGGGACGGCTAGAAACACCATATATTTT.

This clone occurred many times. The V and J genes are TRBV6-6 and TRBJ1-5; D remains ambiguous. The V end was cut by 8 bases, the J end by 1 base, with 12 bases between. Germline values: CDR1 MNHNY, CDR2 SVGAGI (reference sequence). CDR3 length: 14 amino acids. CDR3 loop: CASVGALSNQPQHF. DNA for the CDR3: TGTGCCAGCGTCGGCGCCTTGAGCAATCAGCCCCAGCATTTT.

This chain uses TRBV11-2 with TRBJ2-7; 9 positions match TRBD1. In germline, CDR1 is SGHAT, CDR2 FQNNGV. J was trimmed by 4 bases and V by 5 bases; bases with no gene match: 6. The CDR3 runs to 14 residues. CDR3 in amino acids: CASSQGQGQYEQYF. As DNA, the CDR3 is TGTGCCAGCAGCCAAGGACAGGGGCAGTACGAGCAGTACTTC.

This chain connects TRBV27 to TRBJ2-3; D unclear. The CDR3 spans 15 residues. V lost 2 bases, J lost 5 bases, and 14 bases lay in between. The germline CDR1 and CDR2 sequences are MNHEY and SMNVEV (reference sequence). The CDR3 DNA reads as TGTGCCAGCAGTTTAAGGGCTGGCGCCCTAGATACGCAGTATTTT. Residues: CASSLRAGALDTQYF.